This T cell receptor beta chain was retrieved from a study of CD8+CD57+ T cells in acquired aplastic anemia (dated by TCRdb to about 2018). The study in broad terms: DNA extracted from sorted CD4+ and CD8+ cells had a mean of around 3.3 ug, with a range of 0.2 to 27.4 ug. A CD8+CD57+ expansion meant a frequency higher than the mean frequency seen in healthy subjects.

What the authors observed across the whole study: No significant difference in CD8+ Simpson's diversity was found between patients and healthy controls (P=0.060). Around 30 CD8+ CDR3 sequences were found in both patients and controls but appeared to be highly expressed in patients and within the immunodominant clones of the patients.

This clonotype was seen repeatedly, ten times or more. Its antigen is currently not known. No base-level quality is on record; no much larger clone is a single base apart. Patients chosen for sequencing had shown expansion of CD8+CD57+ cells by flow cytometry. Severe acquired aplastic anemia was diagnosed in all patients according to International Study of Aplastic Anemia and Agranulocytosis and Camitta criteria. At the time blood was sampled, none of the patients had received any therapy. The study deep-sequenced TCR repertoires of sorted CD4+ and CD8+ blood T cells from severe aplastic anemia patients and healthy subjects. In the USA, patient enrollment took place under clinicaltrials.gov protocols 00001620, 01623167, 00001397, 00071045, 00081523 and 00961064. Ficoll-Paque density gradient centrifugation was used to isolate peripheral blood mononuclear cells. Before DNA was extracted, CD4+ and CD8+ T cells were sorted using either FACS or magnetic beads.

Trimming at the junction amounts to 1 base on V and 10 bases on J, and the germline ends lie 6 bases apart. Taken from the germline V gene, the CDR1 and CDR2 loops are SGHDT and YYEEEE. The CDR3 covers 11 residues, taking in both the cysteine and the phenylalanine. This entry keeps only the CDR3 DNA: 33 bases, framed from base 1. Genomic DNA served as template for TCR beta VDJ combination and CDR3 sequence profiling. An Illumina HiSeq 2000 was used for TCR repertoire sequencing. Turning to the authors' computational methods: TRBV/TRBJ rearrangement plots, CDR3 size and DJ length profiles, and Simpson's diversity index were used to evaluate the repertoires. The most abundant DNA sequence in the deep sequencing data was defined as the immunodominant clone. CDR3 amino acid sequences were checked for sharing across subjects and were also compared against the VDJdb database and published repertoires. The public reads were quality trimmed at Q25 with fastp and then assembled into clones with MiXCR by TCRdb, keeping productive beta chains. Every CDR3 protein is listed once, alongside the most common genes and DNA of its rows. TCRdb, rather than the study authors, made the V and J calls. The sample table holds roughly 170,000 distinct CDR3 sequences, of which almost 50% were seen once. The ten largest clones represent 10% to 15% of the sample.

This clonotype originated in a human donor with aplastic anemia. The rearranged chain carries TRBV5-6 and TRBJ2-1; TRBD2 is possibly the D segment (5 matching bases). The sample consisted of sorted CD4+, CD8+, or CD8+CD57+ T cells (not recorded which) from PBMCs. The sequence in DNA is TGTGCCAGCAGCTTGCCGGGGGAGCAGTTCTTC. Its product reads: CASSLPGEQFF.